Following are 32 T cell receptor beta chains from one sample sequenced in a study of blood T cell repertoires in COVID-19. Assay used: immunoSEQ multiplex PCR; TCRdb lists only in-frame clones, some missing. Of some 200,000 clones in the sample, roughly 90% were seen once. The sample taken for sequencing was PBMCs or T cells enriched from blood (not recorded which). All receptors come from a middle-aged woman with acute COVID-19.

The rearrangement joins TRBV10-3 to TRBJ1-6; no reliable D call. This CDR3 spans 14 amino acids. Trimming removed 0 bases from V and 6 bases from J, with 6 bases in between. Germline V gene lookup returns CDR1 ENHRY and CDR2 SYGVKD. The CDR3 spells CAISESSVNSPLHF. The CDR3 region has the DNA TGTGCCATCAGTGAGTCAAGCGTTAATTCACCCCTCCACTTT.

The genes are TRBV19 and TRBJ1-1; D uncertain. The CDR3 covers 13 residues. V gave up 3 bases and J gave up 5 bases, with 10 bases separating them. Germline loops: CDR1 LNHDA, CDR2 SQIVND (reference sequence). This CDR3 reads CASSIEGSTEAFF. Here the CDR3 DNA reads TGTGCCAGTAGTATCGAGGGTTCAACTGAAGCTTTCTTT.

This chain connects TRBV6-4 to TRBJ2-6; D possibly corresponds to TRBD1 (5 bases). From germline, CDR1 is MRHNA and CDR2 SNTAGT. The length of the CDR3 is 17 residues. Deletions cut 5 bases from V and 3 bases from J, with 17 bases between. The CDR3 DNA reads as TGTGCCAGCAGTCCACAGGACCTGACCCTTGGGGCCAACGTCCTGACTTTC. Translation: CASSPQDLTLGANVLTF.

This chain joins TRBV5-6 and TRBJ1-1, with D uncertain. Germline V gives CDR1 SGHDT, CDR2 YYEEEE. The CDR3 is 16 residues long. V shed 3 bases and J shed 0 bases, with 15 bases lying between them. The CDR3 is CASSYGGPGMNTEAFF. DNA for the CDR3: TGTGCCAGCAGCTACGGCGGGCCGGGGATGAACACTGAAGCTTTCTTT.

This chain joins TRBV12-5 and TRBJ2-5, with 8 bases fitting TRBD2. CDR3 length equals 14 residues. Germline CDR1 is LGHNT and CDR2 is FRNRAP. The V and J ends lost 9 bases and 2 bases, in that order; junction bases with no gene match: 8. The CDR3 DNA reads as TGTGCTAGCGCGGGAGGCAGCGGACAAGAGACCCAGTACTTC. Amino acid sequence: CASAGGSGQETQYF.

V and J are TRBV5-1 and TRBJ2-5; a weak D match, TRBD1 (5 bases). Trimming cost V 2 bases and J 7 bases, with 18 bases left between them. Germline assignment: CDR1 SGHRS and CDR2 YFSETQ. This CDR3 has 15 amino acids. As DNA, the CDR3 is TGCGCCAGCAGCTTCGGTCGGCGGCCGCAGGGGACCCAGTACTTC. It codes for CASSFGRRPQGTQYF.

The V gene is TRBV27, the J gene TRBJ1-2, with D possibly matching TRBD1 (6 bases). Trimming took 5 bases from V and 6 from J, leaving 19 bases between them. Per germline, CDR1 MNHEY and CDR2 SMNVEV (reference sequence). CDR3 length equals 15 residues. The DNA of the CDR3 is TGTGCCAGCAGTCAAATCGGCAGGGGTGGGGATGGCTACACCTTC. It translates to CASSQIGRGGDGYTF.

The chain combines TRBV19 with TRBJ1-2; TRBD1 aligns across 11 bases. The trim removed 9 bases at V and 8 bases at J, leaving 11 bases unmatched. The CDR3 runs 14 residues. From germline, CDR1 is LNHDA and CDR2 SQIVND (reference sequence). The CDR3 loop is CASRWTGGEEGYTF. CDR3 nucleotide sequence: TGTGCCAGCCGATGGACAGGGGGCGAAGAAGGCTACACCTTC.

V gene TRBV19 combines with J gene TRBJ2-1, with 11 bases matching TRBD2. Germline trimming cut 0 bases from V and 4 bases from J; bases unmatched to any gene: 17. This CDR3 is 21 amino acids long. Germline lookup yields CDR1 LNHDA and CDR2 SQIVND (reference sequence). The CDR3: CASSIEWLAGGLHNDYNEQFF. CDR3 sequence (DNA): TGTGCCAGTAGTATAGAGTGGCTAGCGGGGGGACTACACAATGATTACAATGAGCAGTTCTTC.

The rearrangement uses TRBV11-2 and TRBJ1-1; the D is unclear. V was shortened by 2 bases and J by 2 bases, with 6 bases between the two germline ends. CDR1 and CDR2 from the germline V gene are SGHAT and FQNNGV. CDR3 length equals 13 residues. The CDR3 loop reads CASSLQSNTEAFF. In nucleotides, the CDR3 is TGTGCCAGCAGCTTACAAAGCAACACTGAAGCTTTCTTT.

The chain joins TRBV5-4 to TRBJ1-1; D possibly corresponds to TRBD1 (6 bases). Deletions cut 3 bases from V and 1 base from J, with 13 bases between. The V gene's germline CDR1 is SGHNT and CDR2 YYREEE (reference sequence). This CDR3 region has 15 residues. CDR3 coding DNA: TGTGCCAGCAGCTCCCCGACAGGTCCGAACACTGAAGCTTTCTTT. This codes for CASSSPTGPNTEAFF.

The V call is TRBV11-3, the J call TRBJ2-7, with TRBD1 identical over 8 bases. The CDR3 sequence is 14 residues long. CDR1 SGHNT and CDR2 YENEEA come from the germline V gene. V trimming: 5 bases; J trimming: 5 bases; junction bases outside the gene matches: 8. In nucleotides, the CDR3 is TGTGCCAGCAGCGTGGACAGGGTACGAAACGAGCAGTACTTC. Protein: CASSVDRVRNEQYF.

The chain links TRBV4-1 to TRBJ2-1, with TRBD2 as a possible D gene (6 bases). The V gene lost 1 base and the J gene lost 0 bases, with 16 bases spanning the gap. This CDR3 region has 18 residues. The germline CDR1 and CDR2 sequences are MGHRA and YSYEKL. The CDR3 sequence is CASSQVNKIGGSYNEQFF. The CDR3 DNA sequence: TGCGCCAGCAGCCAAGTTAACAAAATCGGGGGCTCCTACAATGAGCAGTTCTTC.

This sequence joins TRBV9 and TRBJ2-7; D unresolved. Trimming took off 4 bases at V and 5 bases at J, with 19 bases between the two ends. From germline, CDR1 is SGDLS and CDR2 YYNGEE. The CDR3 totals 15 residues. The CDR3 loop reads CASSPRLNAVHEQYF. The CDR3 DNA sequence: TGTGCCAGCAGCCCCCGACTGAATGCGGTCCACGAGCAGTACTTC.

The chain couples TRBV5-4 to TRBJ1-5; 7 nucleotides line up with TRBD1. The CDR3 is made up of 13 amino acids. The V gene end was trimmed by 2 bases and the J gene end by 7 bases; junction bases not matched to a gene: 3. The V gene's germline CDR1 is SGHNT and CDR2 YYREEE (reference sequence). As DNA, the CDR3 is TGTGCCAGCAGCTTCGACAGGGACCAGCCCCAGCATTTT. It encodes CASSFDRDQPQHF.

The chain carries TRBV2 and TRBJ1-1, with no clear D. V lost 7 bases and J lost 5, with 11 bases in between. The CDR3 sequence is 12 residues long. Germline V CDR1 and CDR2: SNHLY, FYNNEI. CDR3: CASKRGSTEAFF. DNA of the CDR3: TGTGCCAGCAAGCGGGGAAGTACTGAAGCTTTCTTT.

V gene TRBV4-1 combines with J gene TRBJ1-2, with D tentatively TRBD1 (5 bases). The CDR3 is made up of 17 amino acids. V gave up 1 base and J gave up 4 bases, with 19 bases separating them. From germline, CDR1 is MGHRA and CDR2 YSYEKL. The CDR3 is CASSQVGGGAGFYGYTF. The CDR3 bases are TGCGCCAGCAGCCAAGTGGGGGGTGGCGCGGGCTTCTATGGCTACACCTTC.

This clone was counted a single time. V usage is TRBV28 and J usage is TRBJ1-4, with D maybe TRBD1 (5 bases). V lost 1 base and J lost 8, with 14 bases in between. Germline V lookup: CDR1 MDHEN, CDR2 SYDVKM. The CDR3 runs 15 residues. CDR3 DNA sequence: TGTGCCAGCAGTTTATTAGTGGGAGGGGTCGAAAAACTGTTTTTT. Amino acid sequence: CASSLLVGGVEKLFF.

The V and J genes are TRBV7-9 and TRBJ2-1; 7 nucleotides agree with TRBD1. Germline trimming cut 4 bases from V and 8 bases from J; bases unmatched to any gene: 8. This CDR3 region has 14 residues. From germline, CDR1 is SEHNR and CDR2 FQNEAQ (reference sequence). CDR3 in amino acids: CASSSVNQGDEQFF. The CDR3 DNA reads as TGTGCCAGCAGCTCAGTAAACCAGGGGGATGAGCAGTTCTTC.

J is TRBJ2-2 and V is TRBV5-6, with TRBD1 as a possible D gene (5 bases). The germline V and J ends were trimmed by 1 base and 5 bases, with 12 bases remaining between them. This CDR3 has 15 residues. The germline CDR1 and CDR2 sequences are SGHDT and YYEEEE. This CDR3 is CASSLLGPGTGELFF. In DNA form, the CDR3 reads TGTGCCAGCAGCTTGTTGGGGCCTGGGACCGGGGAGCTGTTTTTT.

V and J are TRBV5-6 and TRBJ1-5; D possibly corresponds to TRBD1 (5 bases). This CDR3 contains 16 residues. The V and J ends lost 1 base and 9 bases respectively, with 20 bases between them. Germline lookup yields CDR1 SGHDT and CDR2 YYEEEE. CDR3 sequence reads: CASSLSLDTGSVPQHF. The CDR3 coding sequence is TGTGCCAGCAGCTTGAGTTTAGACACAGGTTCTGTGCCCCAGCATTTT.

J is TRBJ1-1 and V is TRBV4-2; D perhaps matches TRBD1 (6 bases). Between the trimmed V and J ends, which lost 5 bases and 1 base, there was a span of 8 bases. The germline CDR1 and CDR2 sequences are LGHNA and YNFKEQ. The CDR3 covers 13 residues. CDR3 protein: CASSSGQNTEAFF. The CDR3 DNA reads TGTGCCAGCAGCTCGGGACAGAACACTGAAGCTTTCTTT.

In this sample, this clone turned up once. The chain uses TRBV7-7 and TRBJ1-4; the D is unclear. Trimming cost V 5 bases and J 0 bases, with 16 bases left between them. The germline V gene has CDR1 SSHAT and CDR2 FNYEAQ (reference sequence). The CDR3 is 17 amino acids. This chain's CDR3 is CASSPVAQPATNEKLFF. The CDR3 DNA is TGTGCCAGCAGCCCAGTGGCCCAACCAGCAACTAATGAAAAACTGTTTTTT. Together with reference TRBV7-7 and TRBJ1-4, the CDR3 gives the full variable domain: GAGVSQSPRYKVTKRGQDVTLRCDPISSHATLYWYQQALGQGPEFLTYFNYEAQPDKSGLPSDRFSAERPEGSISTLTIQRTEQRDSAMYRCASSPVAQPATNEKLFFGSGTQLSVL.

The rearrangement uses TRBV19 and TRBJ2-3; 7 bases are shared with TRBD1. Looked up from germline, CDR1 is LNHDA and CDR2 is SQIVND (reference sequence). Unmatched junction bases numbered 6, after V lost 6 bases and J lost 0 bases. The CDR3 is made up of 15 amino acids. The CDR3 region is CASRSKGASTDTQYF. The CDR3 DNA reads TGTGCCAGTAGAAGTAAGGGGGCAAGCACAGATACGCAGTATTTT.

V gene TRBV2 combines with J gene TRBJ1-2, with 9 bases that match TRBD1. CDR3 length: 13 amino acids. Germline trimming cut 8 bases from V and 2 bases from J; bases unmatched to any gene: 3. Germline loops: CDR1 SNHLY, CDR2 FYNNEI. The CDR3 sequence is CASGDRGNYGYTF. The CDR3 nucleotides read TGTGCCAGCGGAGACAGGGGGAACTATGGCTACACCTTC. The complete variable domain, with remaining parts taken from reference TRBV2 and TRBJ1-2, reads EPEVTQTPSHQVTQMGQEVILRCVPISNHLYFYWYRQILGQKVEFLVSFYNNEISEKSEIFDDQFSVERPDGSNFTLKIRSTKLEDSAMYFCASGDRGNYGYTFGSGTRLTVV.

This clone was detected once. This sequence joins TRBV18 and TRBJ2-3; the match to TRBD2 covers 12 bases. There are 18 residues in the CDR3. Trimming removed 3 bases from V and 0 bases from J; junction bases left unmatched: 7. Germline V lookup: CDR1 KGHSH, CDR2 LQKENI. CDR3 coding DNA: TGTGCCAGCTCACCTCAAGGACTAGCGGGGACAAGCACAGATACGCAGTATTTT. Protein: CASSPQGLAGTSTDTQYF.

The chain uses TRBV7-7 and TRBJ2-3; 7 nucleotides line up with TRBD2. Germline values: CDR1 SSHAT, CDR2 FNYEAQ (reference sequence). The junction had 2 bases not matched to a gene; V was cut back by 5 bases and J by 0 bases. This CDR3 comprises 14 residues. The CDR3 DNA follows: TGTGCCAGCAGCCCCGGGGGGAGCACAGATACGCAGTATTTT. Encoded protein: CASSPGGSTDTQYF.

This chain uses TRBV5-6 with TRBJ1-1, with 10 bases matching TRBD1. V lost 5 bases and J lost 3; bases outside the gene matches: 4. Germline V CDR1 and CDR2: SGHDT, YYEEEE. The CDR3 runs 14 residues. CDR3 nucleotides: TGTGCCAGCAGGGGGGACAGGGGTGACACTGAAGCTTTCTTT. This gives the protein CASRGDRGDTEAFF.

This sequence joins TRBV28 and TRBJ1-5; 7 bases map to TRBD1. This CDR3 has 14 residues. Germline V gene sequence: CDR1 MDHEN, CDR2 SYDVKM. V lost 5 bases to trimming and J lost 4 bases; unmatched junction nucleotides: 5. As DNA, the CDR3 is TGTGCCAGCAGTCCGACAGGGATTAATCAGCCCCAGCATTTT. This gives the protein CASSPTGINQPQHF.

The chain uses TRBV6-1 and TRBJ1-1; D may be TRBD1 (5 bases). The germline CDR1 and CDR2 sequences are MNHNS and SASEGT. Trimming removed 1 base at V and 2 bases at J, with 14 bases between. The CDR3 runs to 16 residues. The CDR3 region is CASSEVGRTPNTEAFF. CDR3 DNA sequence: TGTGCCAGCAGTGAAGTGGGGAGGACACCTAACACTGAAGCTTTCTTT.

This rearrangement joins TRBV5-1 to TRBJ1-6, with D maybe TRBD1 (5 bases). CDR1 SGHRS and CDR2 YFSETQ come from the germline V gene. V lost 3 bases to trimming and J lost 2 bases, with 15 bases between them. The CDR3 runs to 17 residues. The CDR3 loop is CASSSDPTGAYNSPLHF. DNA for the CDR3: TGCGCCAGCAGCTCTGACCCAACAGGCGCCTATAATTCACCCCTCCACTTT. Full variable domain (missing parts from reference TRBV5-1 and TRBJ1-6): KAGVTQTPRYLIKTRGQQVTLSCSPISGHRSVSWYQQTPGQGLQFLFEYFSETQRNKGNFPGRFSGRQFSNSRSEMNVSTLELGDSALYLCASSSDPTGAYNSPLHFGNGTRLTVT.

This rearrangement joins TRBV4-3 to TRBJ1-2, with no clear D. CDR1 is LGHNA and CDR2 is YSLEER in the germline V gene. The CDR3 consists of 15 residues. The V gene lost 1 base and the J gene lost 6 bases, with 15 bases spanning the gap. The CDR3, as DNA: TGCGCCAGCAGCCAAGTCTTAGTATCCGATGATGGCTACACCTTC. It specifies CASSQVLVSDDGYTF.